This record covers a single T cell receptor beta chain. Its matching antigen is unknown. The table came from immunoSEQ multiplex PCR; TCRdb's copy has only in-frame clones and leaves some out. The sample shows over 300,000 clones, 83% of them seen only once. This sample was taken from a study of Ad26.COV2.S vaccination and SARS-CoV-2 variants. Study-wide findings and caveats: Vaccine recipients posted higher spike-specific TCR breadth than their placebo counterparts. The authors reported substantial breadth in spike-specific CD8+ and CD4+ T cell responses after vaccination. Non-spike TCR breadth did not differ much between vaccine and placebo recipients.

Looked up from germline, CDR1 is LNHDA and CDR2 is SQIVND (reference sequence). The CDR3 contains 15 residues. V was clipped by 1 base and J by 5 bases; unmatched bases: 3. The treatment here: around 19 received Ad26.COV2.S at low or high dose, single or two shots; about 5 received placebo; per-sample allocation not given. Sample collection was performed on day 63 after the first vaccine or placebo injection. The chain has TRBV19 and TRBJ1-1; TRBD1 agrees at 11 bases. The sequence was collected from a person between 18 and 65 years old who received the Ad26.COV2.S COVID-19 vaccine or a placebo. The source was peripheral blood, collected in a trial of Ad26.COV2.S vaccine versus placebo. CDR3 nucleotides: TGTGCCAGTAGTATAGGGGGACAGGGGGGAACTGAAGCTTTCTTT. Amino acids: CASSIGGQGGTEAFF.